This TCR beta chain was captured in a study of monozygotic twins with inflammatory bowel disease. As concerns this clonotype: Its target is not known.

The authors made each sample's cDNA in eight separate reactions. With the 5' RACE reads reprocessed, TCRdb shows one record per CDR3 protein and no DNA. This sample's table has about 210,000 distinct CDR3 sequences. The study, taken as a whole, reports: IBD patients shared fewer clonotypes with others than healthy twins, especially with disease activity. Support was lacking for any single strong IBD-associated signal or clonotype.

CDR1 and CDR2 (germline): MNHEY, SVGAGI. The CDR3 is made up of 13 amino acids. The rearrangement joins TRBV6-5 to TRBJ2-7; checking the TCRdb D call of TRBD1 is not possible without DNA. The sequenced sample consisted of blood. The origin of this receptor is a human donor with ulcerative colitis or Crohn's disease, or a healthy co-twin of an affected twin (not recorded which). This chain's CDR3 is CAAGTASSYEQYF.